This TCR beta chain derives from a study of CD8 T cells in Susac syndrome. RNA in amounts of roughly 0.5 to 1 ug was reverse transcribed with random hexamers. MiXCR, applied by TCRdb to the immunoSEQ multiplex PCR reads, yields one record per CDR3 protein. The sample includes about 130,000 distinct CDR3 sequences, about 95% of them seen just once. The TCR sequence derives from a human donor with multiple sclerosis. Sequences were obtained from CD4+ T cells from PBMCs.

The CDR3 DNA is TGCAGCGCCCCGCCCGGACCCTTTCATGAAGCTTTCTTT. Amino acids: CSAPPGPFHEAFF. The chain is built from TRBV29-1 and TRBJ1-1; D gene ambiguous. With 7 bases removed from V and 7 bases from J, the gap between germline ends came to 19 bases. Germline values: CDR1 SQVTM, CDR2 ANQGSEA. The CDR3 is 13 amino acids. Combining the CDR3 with reference TRBV29-1 and TRBJ1-1 gives the whole variable domain SAVISQKPSRDICQRGTSLTIQCQVDSQVTMMFWYRQQPGQSLTLIATANQGSEATYESGFVIDKFPISRPNLTFSTLTVSNMSPEDSSIYLCSAPPGPFHEAFFGQGTRLTVV.